What follows is one T cell receptor beta chain and its context. There is no known antigen for this receptor. The record has no base qualities; no much larger clone is one base away. The High Capacity cDNA Reverse Transcription Kit was used to reverse transcribe all of the isolated RNA, meaning that expressed TCRB transcripts were what got sequenced. Naive, central memory and regulatory T cell samples underwent deep immunoSEQ sequencing, averaging about 3.57 million total reads per sample. Sorted cells were lysed in RLT buffer, and RNA was extracted using DNase-treated RNeasy Micro or Mini kits according to cell number. To prevent cross-contamination, every cell subset was processed on its own, while patient and healthy donor samples were processed together. Using the immunoSEQ multiplex PCR, TCRB sequences were amplified from cDNA into 87-bp fragments spanning the CDR3 region. The amplicons were sequenced using the Illumina HiSeq platform. Processing in the source paper ran as follows. Synthetic template baselines were used to correct PCR bias computationally, reads within Hamming distance 2 were collapsed together, and singletons that could not be merged were discarded. Reads were aligned against IMGT so that V, D and J genes, CDR3 length and insertions or deletions at six rearrangement sites could be assigned. Within each subset, clonotype counts were normalized to the number of sorted cells before true diversity and Gini coefficients were calculated with the tcR R package. Repertoire sharing was quantified using the overlap coefficient calculated on TCRB nucleotide sequences. Out-of-frame TCRB sequences from naive cells were analyzed as a proxy for the pre-selection repertoire. What TCRdb holds here is the immuneACCESS table cut down to in-frame rearrangements. Part of the clones is not present; checked against another copy, under half of the missing clones reflect an unresolved V gene, and the others are unexplained. V, J and clone size are taken as reported in that table, and D and trimming were inferred from the DNA itself. This sample is represented by approximately 250,000 clones; 13% to 15% of them were singletons. The top ten clonotypes cover more than 0.02% of the sample.

The entry originates in a study of beta chain features in type 1 diabetes (dated by TCRdb to between 2017 and 2018). General notes on the study: No differences in mean age, gender distribution, total cell number or subset yield were found between patients and healthy donors. A total of 100 million to 110 million sorted cells were examined across all samples, and a strong correlation was observed between cell number per subset and RNA yield. The study compared the TCRB repertoires of sorted circulating CD4+ T cell subsets in recently diagnosed type 1 diabetes patients with those in matched healthy donors. Whereas all 30 or so donors provided naive and central memory subsets, regulatory and stem cell-like memory subsets were isolated from just 8 patients and roughly 8 healthy donors.

Relative to germline, V is 5 bases shorter and J is 8 bases shorter, with 18 bases between their ends. The germline V gene provides CDR1 MNHEY and CDR2 SVGAGI. Reading from cysteine to phenylalanine, the CDR3 counts 15 amino acids. The retained sequence is limited to the CDR3, 45 bases, with the frame set at the first base. A single peripheral blood draw of approximately 100 mL on average was collected from each donor into heparinised tubes. Using a panel that included CD45RO, CCR7, CD25, CD127, CD95 and CD27, naive, central memory, regulatory and stem cell-like memory CD4+ T cells were sorted on a BD FACSAria II. All sorted populations exceeded 98% purity. PBMCs were separated immediately by Lymphoprep density gradient centrifugation and were stained directly, without being cultured. Samples were stained and sorted in pairs, with one healthy donor and one patient per experiment, so that batch effects were minimized.

What the research found in general, with its limitations: Because cDNA rather than genomic DNA was sequenced, highly expressing activated cells could have been over-represented, although no difference in activation and CD3 levels was found between groups. Naive, central memory and regulatory TCRB repertoires appeared to be more similar among patients than among healthy donors. At VDJ recombination sites, type 1 diabetes patients had fewer insertions and more deleted nucleotides, which implies abnormalities in thymic rearrangement. Only small numbers of individuals were included in the HLA sub-analyses, which left unresolved whether HLA type had any influence on TCRB rearrangement. A moderate but significant shortening of TCRB CDR3 length was observed in type 1 diabetes patients in all four CD4+ subsets. Shorter templates might have been favored by PCR, but patient and control samples were amplified and corrected together, so both groups would have been affected equally by any skew.

This clonotype was sampled from a woman aged 40-49 years in good health. Recombination connected TRBV6-5 to TRBJ1-4, and possibly TRBD1, on 6 matching bases. The sample was naive CD4+ T cells from blood. The cell subset or site label on this specimen signifies: true naive CD4+ T cells. The CDR3 in this case is CASSTDTGGGEKLFF. The DNA is TGTGCCAGCAGTACGGACACCGGGGGGGGCGAAAAACTGTTTTTT.